A single sample gave rise to the 25 T cell receptor beta chains below, sequenced in a study of T cells in Graves' hyperthyroidism and ophthalmopathy. TCR beta CDR3 regions were amplified from RNA. The TCR CDR3 was amplified in a first-round RT-PCR using the HTBI primer set. A single record per CDR3 protein comes from TCRdb applying MiXCR to the multiplex PCR reads. The sample has about 570,000 distinct CDR3 sequences; around 15% are singletons. Sequencing was performed on blood. These receptors originate from a woman aged 40 to 50 with Graves' hyperthyroidism.

The genes are TRBV4-1 and TRBJ1-4, with D hard to call. The V gene lost 1 base and the J gene lost 8 bases, with 20 bases spanning the gap. Germline CDR1 is MGHRA and CDR2 is YSYEKL. This CDR3 is built from 17 residues. In DNA, the CDR3 is TGCGCCAGCAGCCAAGGGGAAGGGCTGTTCGCAAAGGAAAAACTGTTTTTT. It is translated as CASSQGEGLFAKEKLFF.

The chain carries TRBV20-1 and TRBJ2-7; D may be TRBD1 or TRBD2 (6 bases each). This CDR3 comprises 15 residues. From germline, CDR1 is DFQATT and CDR2 SNEGSKA (reference sequence). The ends were cut back, 3 bases at V and 9 bases at J, with 24 bases in the middle. CDR3 nucleotides: TGCAGTGCTAGTGGGGGGACACTGGAAACCGTAGGGCAGTACTTC. It translates to CSASGGTLETVGQYF.

This clonotype was observed many times. The chain joins TRBV28 to TRBJ1-5; D unresolved. CDR3 length: 15 residues. Trimming left V 4 bases short and J 2 bases short, with 12 bases between. Germline lookup yields CDR1 MDHEN and CDR2 SYDVKM. The CDR3 is CASSSVPVRNQPQHF. The CDR3 DNA follows: TGTGCCAGCAGTTCGGTACCGGTACGCAATCAGCCCCAGCATTTT.

This clonotype was counted at least ten times. The chain combines TRBV7-2 with TRBJ2-1; a weak D match, TRBD2 (6 bases). V was trimmed by 6 bases and J by 0 bases, leaving 15 bases between them. Germline assignment: CDR1 SGHTA and CDR2 FQGNSA. The CDR3 runs 16 residues. In nucleotides, the CDR3 is TGTGCCAGCAGACGGGTGGGAGGAAACTCCTACAATGAGCAGTTCTTC. This gives the protein CASRRVGGNSYNEQFF.

This clonotype was counted only a few times. The CDR3 DNA reads as TGTGCCACCAGTGGGGAAGGGGAAATCCAAGAGACCCAGTACTTC. Translating it yields CATSGEGEIQETQYF. The chain couples TRBV24-1 to TRBJ2-5; possibly TRBD1 for D (5 bases). The length of the CDR3 is 15 residues. Germline lookup yields CDR1 KGHDR and CDR2 SFDVKD. Trimming stripped 5 bases from V and 1 base from J, with 13 bases between.

V and J are TRBV20-1 and TRBJ1-1; 8 positions match TRBD1. Trimming removed 6 bases from V and 0 bases from J; junction bases left unmatched: 12. Germline loops: CDR1 DFQATT, CDR2 SNEGSKA (reference sequence). The CDR3 loop spans 16 amino acids. The CDR3 sequence is CSASGGTGQMNTEAFF. CDR3 bases: TGCAGTGCATCTGGCGGGACAGGACAAATGAACACTGAAGCTTTCTTT.

This clonotype was recorded many times. The chain is built from TRBV28 and TRBJ1-6, with D possibly matching TRBD1 (6 bases). Germline lookup yields CDR1 MDHEN and CDR2 SYDVKM. V lost 5 bases and J 9 bases, leaving 17 bases between the germline ends. The CDR3 is 15 residues long. This CDR3 is CASSVGAAGGSPLHF. CDR3 bases: TGTGCCAGCAGTGTGGGGGCGGCGGGGGGTTCACCCCTCCACTTT.

This clonotype was counted ten times or more. CDR3 sequence reads: CASSLAGQSTDTQYF. The CDR3 nucleotides read TGTGCCAGCAGCTTAGCTGGACAGAGCACAGATACGCAGTATTTT. This chain links TRBV13 with TRBJ2-3; tentative D call: TRBD1 (6 bases). With 1 base removed from V and 0 bases from J, the gap between germline ends came to 8 bases. CDR1 is PRHDT, CDR2 FYEKMQ, per germline (reference sequence). CDR3 length equals 15 residues.

There are many counts of this clonotype. The chain combines TRBV7-2 with TRBJ2-5, with D possibly being TRBD1 (6 bases). V was pared by 6 bases and J by 2 bases, with 10 bases between. The length of the CDR3 is 13 residues. CDR1 is SGHTA, CDR2 FQGNSA, per germline. The CDR3 reads CASRQGIQETQYF. The CDR3 DNA reads TGTGCCAGCAGACAGGGAATTCAAGAGACCCAGTACTTC.

This clonotype was found a few times. This chain connects TRBV19 to TRBJ1-5; TRBD1 matches 8 bases. The germline V gene has CDR1 LNHDA and CDR2 SQIVND (reference sequence). There are 13 residues in the CDR3. The V gene end was trimmed by 3 bases and the J gene end by 7 bases; junction bases not matched to a gene: 2. The CDR3 region is CASSMTGDQPQHF. The CDR3 DNA reads TGTGCCAGTAGTATGACAGGGGACCAGCCCCAGCATTTT.

This chain links TRBV27 with TRBJ2-7, with D possibly TRBD1 on 6 matching bases. Germline lookup yields CDR1 MNHEY and CDR2 SMNVEV (reference sequence). V was clipped by 2 bases and J by 6 bases, with 11 bases between them. This CDR3 has 13 amino acids. The CDR3 loop is CASSLNRVAEQYF. The DNA of the CDR3 is TGTGCCAGCAGTTTAAACAGGGTTGCCGAGCAGTACTTC.

This chain uses TRBV10-2 with TRBJ2-1; 9 nucleotides match TRBD2. Germline V gene lookup returns CDR1 WSHSY and CDR2 SAAADI. The trim removed 0 bases at V and 0 bases at J, leaving 6 bases unmatched. The CDR3 spans 18 residues. Here the CDR3 reads CASSESWSSGSSYNEQFF. CDR3 nucleotide sequence: TGCGCCAGCAGTGAGTCGTGGAGTAGCGGGAGCTCCTACAATGAGCAGTTCTTC.

The table lists this clonotype with a few counts. The chain joins TRBV20-1 to TRBJ2-1; D is uncertain. Germline CDR1 and CDR2: DFQATT and SNEGSKA (reference sequence). V lost 4 bases to trimming and J lost 2 bases, with 9 bases between them. The length of the CDR3 is 13 residues. The chain's CDR3 is CSATSFAYNEQFF. CDR3 nucleotides: TGCAGTGCTACGAGTTTCGCCTACAATGAGCAGTTCTTC.

This clonotype was counted ten times or more. The rearrangement links TRBV20-1 to TRBJ1-1; no firm D call. Deletions cut 1 base from V and 5 bases from J, with 11 bases between. Per germline, CDR1 DFQATT and CDR2 SNEGSKA (reference sequence). CDR3 length: 13 residues. This chain's CDR3 is CSARVLLGTEAFF. In DNA, the CDR3 is TGCAGTGCTAGAGTCCTTTTGGGTACTGAAGCTTTCTTT.

In its sample, this clonotype was seen many times. The chain combines TRBV12-3 or TRBV12-4 with TRBJ1-1, with 9 bases identical to TRBD1. The CDR3 spans 13 residues. V gave up 5 bases and J gave up 6 bases; unmatched junction bases: 4. The CDR3 DNA reads as TGTGCCAGCAGTCACAGGGGGCTCCCTGAAGCTTTCTTT. This sequence encodes CASSHRGLPEAFF.

This clonotype was counted ten times or more. The chain has TRBV5-1 and TRBJ2-1; possibly TRBD2 for D (6 bases). V lost 1 base and J lost 2, with 10 bases in between. The CDR3 totals 15 residues. Germline CDR1 reads SGHRS; CDR2 reads YFSETQ. The CDR3 DNA reads as TGCGCCAGCAGCTTGACGGGGGTCACCTACAATGAGCAGTTCTTC. Translating it yields CASSLTGVTYNEQFF.

In its sample, this clonotype was seen a few times. The V gene is TRBV27, the J gene TRBJ2-7, with D unclear. V lost 3 bases, J lost 3 bases, and 12 bases lay in between. The germline V gene encodes CDR1 MNHEY and CDR2 SMNVEV (reference sequence). This CDR3 spans 14 amino acids. This CDR3 reads CASSLSGTIYEQYF. CDR3 DNA sequence: TGTGCCAGCAGTTTGTCAGGTACTATCTACGAGCAGTACTTC.

This sequence joins TRBV2 and TRBJ2-1, with 10 positions matching TRBD2. Per the germline V gene, CDR1 is SNHLY and CDR2 is FYNNEI. Losses at the gene ends were 3 bases for V and 6 bases for J; bases not matched to a gene: 14. The CDR3 totals 18 residues. DNA for the CDR3: TGTGCCAGCAGTGATAGGGCTAGCGGGAGCCACTACATCAATGAGCAGTTCTTC. Its translation is CASSDRASGSHYINEQFF.

This clonotype was recorded many times. The genes are TRBV11-3 and TRBJ2-7; 7 positions match TRBD1. The CDR3 runs to 14 residues. Germline CDR1 reads SGHNT; CDR2 reads YENEEA. Trimming took 3 bases from V and 1 from J; bases not matched to a gene: 3. The CDR3 nucleotides read TGTGCCAGCAGCTTCCAGGGGGAGTCCTACGAGCAGTACTTC. Translating it yields CASSFQGESYEQYF.

This clonotype was recorded many times. This chain's CDR3 is CASSPRTYGYTF. CDR3 in DNA: TGTGCCAGCAGTCCGAGGACCTATGGCTACACCTTC. This chain uses TRBV28 with TRBJ1-2, with D unclear. Germline CDR1 MDHEN, CDR2 SYDVKM. V lost 5 bases and J lost 4, with 8 bases in between. The CDR3 consists of 12 residues.

This clonotype was picked up many times. The genes are TRBV20-1 and TRBJ2-3; 7 nucleotides agree with TRBD2. In germline, CDR1 is DFQATT, CDR2 SNEGSKA (reference sequence). The CDR3 contains 10 residues. With V trimmed by 7 bases and J by 6 bases, 1 base remained unmatched. This CDR3 is CSDGRDTQYF. The CDR3 bases are TGCAGTGACGGGAGGGATACGCAGTATTTT.

This clonotype was recorded many times. CDR3: CASSRGFGYEQYF. CDR3 DNA sequence: TGTGCCAGCAGTAGGGGCTTTGGTTACGAGCAGTACTTC. This chain links TRBV12-3 or TRBV12-4 with TRBJ2-7, with TRBD1 as a possible D gene (5 bases). The V and J ends lost 5 bases and 4 bases respectively, with 12 bases between them. This CDR3 is built from 13 residues.

This clonotype was seen a few times. The DNA of the CDR3 is TGTGCCAGCAGCGTAGGGACTAGCGGGGCGCCAGATACGCAGTATTTT. It yields the protein CASSVGTSGAPDTQYF. This sequence joins TRBV9 and TRBJ2-3; 12 positions match TRBD2. The CDR3 consists of 16 residues. With 0 bases clipped from V and 4 bases from J, the junction kept 3 bases outside the gene matches. Germline V gene data show CDR1 as SGDLS and CDR2 as YYNGEE.

This clonotype appeared a few times. The rearrangement links TRBV6-1 to TRBJ2-5; D gene uncertain. Per germline, CDR1 MNHNS and CDR2 SASEGT. The CDR3 extends over 15 amino acids. The germline V and J ends were trimmed by 1 base and 1 base, with 10 bases remaining between them. CDR3 sequence reads: CASSEVGISQETQYF. CDR3 in DNA: TGTGCCAGCAGTGAAGTGGGGATTTCCCAAGAGACCCAGTACTTC.

There are a few counts of this clonotype. V is TRBV19 and J is TRBJ2-7; 14 nucleotides match TRBD2. This CDR3 is built from 16 residues. Losses at the gene ends were 1 base for V and 3 bases for J; bases not matched to a gene: 2. CDR1 is LNHDA, CDR2 SQIVND, per germline (reference sequence). The DNA for the CDR3 is TGTGCCAGTAGTATAGGGGGACTAGCGGGAGACTACGAGCAGTACTTC. This sequence encodes CASSIGGLAGDYEQYF. The variable domain in full, with the rest retrieved from reference TRBV19 and TRBJ2-7, is DGGITQSPKYLFRKEGQNVTLSCEQNLNHDAMYWYRQDPGQGLRLIYYSQIVNDFQKGDIAEGYSVSREKKESFPLTVTSAQKNPTAFYLCASSIGGLAGDYEQYFGPGTRLTVT.